This paragraph reports one T cell receptor beta chain. This sample was included in a study of T cell changes during pregnancy in multiple sclerosis. Clones were sequenced by immunoSEQ multiplex PCR, and TCRdb holds only the in-frame ones, with some missing. The sample includes approximately 39,000 clones, 85% to 95% of them seen just once. This specimen consisted of CD4+ T cells from peripheral blood mononuclear cells, obtained in the second trimester of pregnancy. The clonotype comes from a female donor with multiple sclerosis, enrolled in a pregnancy study.

The CDR3 region is CASSPTPWNTEAFF. CDR3 DNA sequence: TGTGCCAGCTCACCAACACCTTGGAACACTGAAGCTTTCTTT. The chain couples TRBV18 to TRBJ1-1, with D unclear. This CDR3 region has 14 residues. The V end was cut by 2 bases, the J end by 1 base, with 8 bases between. Germline V gives CDR1 KGHSH, CDR2 LQKENI. Filled out from reference TRBV18 and TRBJ1-1, the complete variable domain reads NAGVMQNPRHLVRRRGQEARLRCSPMKGHSHVYWYRQLPEEGLKFMVYLQKENIIDESGMPKERFSAEFPKEGPSILRIQQVVRGDSAAYFCASSPTPWNTEAFFGQGTRLTVV.